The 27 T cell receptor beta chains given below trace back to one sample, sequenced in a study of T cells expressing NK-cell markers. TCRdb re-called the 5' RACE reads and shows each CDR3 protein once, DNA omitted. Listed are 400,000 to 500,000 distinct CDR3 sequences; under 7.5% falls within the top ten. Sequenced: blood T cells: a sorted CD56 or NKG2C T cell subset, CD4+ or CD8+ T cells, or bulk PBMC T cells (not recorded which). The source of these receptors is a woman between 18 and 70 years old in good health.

CDR3 sequence reads: CASAAPRQGPYEQYF. The chain combines TRBV21-1 with TRBJ2-7; lacking DNA, the TRBD1 call made by TCRdb goes unchecked. TRBV21-1 is a listed pseudogene. The CDR3 is 15 residues long.

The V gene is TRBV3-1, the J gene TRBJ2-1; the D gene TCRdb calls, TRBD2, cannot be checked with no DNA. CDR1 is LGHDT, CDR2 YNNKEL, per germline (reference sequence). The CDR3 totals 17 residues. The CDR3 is CASSQDSLAGVYNEQFF.

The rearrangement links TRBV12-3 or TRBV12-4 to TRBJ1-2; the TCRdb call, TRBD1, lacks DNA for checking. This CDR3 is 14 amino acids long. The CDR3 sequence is CASRSGQGLTGYTF.

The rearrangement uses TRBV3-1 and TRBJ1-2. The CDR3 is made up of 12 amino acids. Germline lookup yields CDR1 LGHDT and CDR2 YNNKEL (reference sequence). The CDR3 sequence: CASSQVDYGYTF.

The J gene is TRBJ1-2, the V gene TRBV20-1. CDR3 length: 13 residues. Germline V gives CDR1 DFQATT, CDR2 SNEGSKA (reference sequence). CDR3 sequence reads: CSAKRGNGNGYTF.

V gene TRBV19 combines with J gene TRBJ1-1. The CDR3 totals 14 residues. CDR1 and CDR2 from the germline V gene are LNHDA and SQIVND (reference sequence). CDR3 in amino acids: CASSVGVRGTEAFF.

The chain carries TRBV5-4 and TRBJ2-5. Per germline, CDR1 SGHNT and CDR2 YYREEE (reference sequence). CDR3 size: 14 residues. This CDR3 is CASSLAQVGETQYF.

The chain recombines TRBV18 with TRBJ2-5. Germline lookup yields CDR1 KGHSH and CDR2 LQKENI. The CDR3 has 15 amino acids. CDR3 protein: CASSPAGHRQETQYF.

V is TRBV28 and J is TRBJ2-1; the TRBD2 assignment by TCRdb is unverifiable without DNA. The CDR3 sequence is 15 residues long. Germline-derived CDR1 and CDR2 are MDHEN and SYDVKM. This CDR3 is CASSLWTSLNNEQFF. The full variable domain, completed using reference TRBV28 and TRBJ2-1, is DVKVTQSSRYLVKRTGEKVFLECVQDMDHENMFWYRQDPGLGLRLIYFSYDVKMKEKGDIPEGYSVSREKKERFSLILESASTNQTSMYLCASSLWTSLNNEQFFGPGTRLTVL.

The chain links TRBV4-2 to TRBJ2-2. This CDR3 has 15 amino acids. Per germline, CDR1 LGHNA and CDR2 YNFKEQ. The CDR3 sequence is CASSLGRLYTGELFF.

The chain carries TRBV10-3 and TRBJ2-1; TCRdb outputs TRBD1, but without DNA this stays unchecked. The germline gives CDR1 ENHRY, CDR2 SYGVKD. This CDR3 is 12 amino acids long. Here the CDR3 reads CAISGQGDEQFF.

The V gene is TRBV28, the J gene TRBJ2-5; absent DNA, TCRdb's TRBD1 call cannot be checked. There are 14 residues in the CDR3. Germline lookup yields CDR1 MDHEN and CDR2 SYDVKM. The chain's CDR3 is CASFAGPAQETQYF.

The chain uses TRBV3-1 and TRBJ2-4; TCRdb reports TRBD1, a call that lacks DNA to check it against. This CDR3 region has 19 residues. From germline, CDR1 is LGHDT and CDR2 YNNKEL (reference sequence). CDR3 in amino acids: CAGRKAGQGAMLAKNIQYF.

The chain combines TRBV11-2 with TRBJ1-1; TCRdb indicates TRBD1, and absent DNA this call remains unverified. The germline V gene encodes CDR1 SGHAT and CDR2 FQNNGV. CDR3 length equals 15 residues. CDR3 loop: CASIPGAGMNTEAFF. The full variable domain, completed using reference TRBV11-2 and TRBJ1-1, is EAGVAQSPRYKIIEKRQSVAFWCNPISGHATLYWYQQILGQGPKLLIQFQNNGVVDDSQLPKDRFSAERLKGVDSTLKIQPAKLEDSAVYLCASIPGAGMNTEAFFGQGTRLTVV.

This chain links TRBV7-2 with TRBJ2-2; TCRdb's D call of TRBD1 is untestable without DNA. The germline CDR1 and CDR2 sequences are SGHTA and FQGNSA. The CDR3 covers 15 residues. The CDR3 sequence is CASSLGGRGAGELFF.

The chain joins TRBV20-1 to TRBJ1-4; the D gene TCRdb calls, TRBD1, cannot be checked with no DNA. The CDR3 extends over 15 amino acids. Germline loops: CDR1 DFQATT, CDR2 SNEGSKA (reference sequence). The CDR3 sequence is CSASGVSAANEKLFF.

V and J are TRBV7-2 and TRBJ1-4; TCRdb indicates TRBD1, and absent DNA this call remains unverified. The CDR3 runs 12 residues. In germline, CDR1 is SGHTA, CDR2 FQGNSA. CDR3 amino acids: CASRDRGEKLFF.

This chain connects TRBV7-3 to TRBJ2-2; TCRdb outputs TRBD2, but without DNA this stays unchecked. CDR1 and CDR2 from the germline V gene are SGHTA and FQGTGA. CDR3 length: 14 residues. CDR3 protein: CASSFSGFTGELFF. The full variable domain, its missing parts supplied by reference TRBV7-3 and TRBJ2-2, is GAGVSQTPSNKVTEKGKYVELRCDPISGHTALYWYRQSLGQGPEFLIYFQGTGAADDSGLPNDRFFAVRPEGSVSTLKIQRTERGDSAVYLCASSFSGFTGELFFGEGSRLTVL.

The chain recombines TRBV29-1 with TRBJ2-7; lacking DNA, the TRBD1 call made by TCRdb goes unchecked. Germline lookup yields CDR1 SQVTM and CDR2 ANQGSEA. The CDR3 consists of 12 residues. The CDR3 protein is CSVGGGSYEQYF.

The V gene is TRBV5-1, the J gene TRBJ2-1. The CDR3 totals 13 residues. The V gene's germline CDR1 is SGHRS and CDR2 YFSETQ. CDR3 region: CASRQAEHNEQFF.

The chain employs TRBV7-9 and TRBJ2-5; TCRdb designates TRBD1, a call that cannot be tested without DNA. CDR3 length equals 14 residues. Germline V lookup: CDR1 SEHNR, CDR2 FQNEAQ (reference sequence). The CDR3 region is CASSSPTGEETQYF.

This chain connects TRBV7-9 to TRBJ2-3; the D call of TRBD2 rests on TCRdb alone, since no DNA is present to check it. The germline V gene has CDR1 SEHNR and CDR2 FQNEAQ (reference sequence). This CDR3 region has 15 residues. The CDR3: CASSWIAGLTDTQYF.

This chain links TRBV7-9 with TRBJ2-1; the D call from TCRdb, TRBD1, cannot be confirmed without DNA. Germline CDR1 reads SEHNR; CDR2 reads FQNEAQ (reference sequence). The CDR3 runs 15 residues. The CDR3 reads CASSSAAPRGKKQFF. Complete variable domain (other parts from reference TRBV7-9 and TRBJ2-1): DTGVSQNPRHKITKRGQNVTFRCDPISEHNRLYWYRQTLGQGPEFLTYFQNEAQLEKSRLLSDRFSAERPKGSFSTLEIQRTEQGDSAMYLCASSSAAPRGKKQFFGPGTRLTVL.

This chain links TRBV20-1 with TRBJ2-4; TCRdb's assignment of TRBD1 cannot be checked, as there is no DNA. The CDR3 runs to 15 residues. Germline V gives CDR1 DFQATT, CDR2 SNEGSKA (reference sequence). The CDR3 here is CSAIPPGTAKNIQYF.

CDR3: CASSDPTRGGYQPQHF. V gene TRBV6-4 combines with J gene TRBJ1-5; the TCRdb call, TRBD1, lacks DNA for checking. Germline CDR1 and CDR2: MRHNA and SNTAGT. The CDR3 is 16 residues long.

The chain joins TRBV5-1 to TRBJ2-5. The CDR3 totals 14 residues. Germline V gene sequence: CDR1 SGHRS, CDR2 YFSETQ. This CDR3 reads CASRLAGDQETQYF.

CDR3 region: CSGAGFRTTRSYNEQFF. The chain joins TRBV29-1 to TRBJ2-1; the D call of TRBD2 rests on TCRdb alone, since no DNA is present to check it. Germline-derived CDR1 and CDR2 are SQVTM and ANQGSEA. CDR3 length: 17 amino acids.